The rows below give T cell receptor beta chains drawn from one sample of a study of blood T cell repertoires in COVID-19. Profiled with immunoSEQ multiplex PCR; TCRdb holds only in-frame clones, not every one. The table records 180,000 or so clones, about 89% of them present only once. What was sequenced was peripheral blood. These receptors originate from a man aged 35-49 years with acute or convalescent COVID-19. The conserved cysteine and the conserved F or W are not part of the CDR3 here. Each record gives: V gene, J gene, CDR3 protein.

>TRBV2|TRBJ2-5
ASNPLAGVETQY
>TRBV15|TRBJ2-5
ATSRDLPGLAGSETQY
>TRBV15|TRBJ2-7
ATSRRDRAYEQY
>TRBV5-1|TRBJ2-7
ASTLTGSYEQY
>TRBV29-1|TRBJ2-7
SARDRVYYEQY
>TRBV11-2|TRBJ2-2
ASRLAGGTNTGELF
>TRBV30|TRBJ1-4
AWSGRVSLATNEKLF
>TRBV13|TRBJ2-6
ASRPQGDRNSGANVLT
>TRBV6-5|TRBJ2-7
ASSYSRDSSYEQY
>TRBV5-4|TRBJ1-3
ASSVGRGAGNTIY
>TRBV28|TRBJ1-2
ASSRPEPHHRYT
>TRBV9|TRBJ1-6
ASNSGLRGSPLH
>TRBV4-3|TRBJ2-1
ASSQDLVRTSGNEQF
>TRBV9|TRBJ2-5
ASSVVPAGETQY
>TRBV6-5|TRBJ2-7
ASSNFGTDYEQY
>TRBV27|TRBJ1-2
ASSSYRGIGGYT
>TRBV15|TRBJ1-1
ATSSVGGGTEAF
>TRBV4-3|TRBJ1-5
ASSQARVPNMPQH
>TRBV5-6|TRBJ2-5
ASSLVGGAMAQY
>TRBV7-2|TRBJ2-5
ASSFRGGYYQETQY
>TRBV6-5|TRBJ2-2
ASSLLGAIAGELF
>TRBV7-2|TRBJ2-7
ASSFGLAGGTSYEQY
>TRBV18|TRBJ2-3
ASSPLGAPADTQY
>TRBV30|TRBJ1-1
AWSNSRNTEAF
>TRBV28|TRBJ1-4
ASSTGTQAGGKLF
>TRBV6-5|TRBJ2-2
ASSYGDRGDTGELF
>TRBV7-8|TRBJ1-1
ASSQQGDTEAF
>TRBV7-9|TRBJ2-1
ASSSDREDEQF
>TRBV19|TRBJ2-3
ASSIETPDTQY
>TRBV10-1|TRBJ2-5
ASSESTGLAGPFY
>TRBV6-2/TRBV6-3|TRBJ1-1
ASSYITVNTEAF
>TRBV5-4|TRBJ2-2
ASSLGGGAHNTGELF
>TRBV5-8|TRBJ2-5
ATSPTGAKQETQY
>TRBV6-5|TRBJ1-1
ASSYLGQGDTEAF
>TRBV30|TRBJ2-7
ACLSPGLEQY
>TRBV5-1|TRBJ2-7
ASSTTWDRGTYEQY
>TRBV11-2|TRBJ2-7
ASSLHRGPSVPYEQY
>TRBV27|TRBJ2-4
ASSPGLAGKLAKNIQY
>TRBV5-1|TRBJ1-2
ASSPRRAEDGYT
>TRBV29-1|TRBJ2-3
SVGQGRADTQY
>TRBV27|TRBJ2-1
ASSFHNRGRSYNEQF
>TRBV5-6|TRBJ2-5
ASSRPWTGQETQY
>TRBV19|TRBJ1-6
ASSRDSHNSPLH